The 9 T cell receptor beta chains given below trace back to one sample, sequenced in a study of T cells in Graves' hyperthyroidism and ophthalmopathy. Regions amplified from RNA transcripts were the TCR beta CDR3 regions. HTBI primers were used for first-round RT-PCR of the TCR CDR3. Via MiXCR, TCRdb re-called the multiplex PCR reads, giving one row per CDR3 protein. The data contain some 600,000 distinct CDR3 sequences, approximately 14% of them seen just once; the ten biggest clones take up almost 6%. Sequencing was carried out using blood. These receptors originate from a woman under 40 with Graves' hyperthyroidism that later progressed to Graves' ophthalmopathy.

Ten or more counts support this clonotype. The chain recombines TRBV18 with TRBJ2-5; no definite D call. The ends were cut back, 1 base at V and 3 bases at J, with 6 bases in the middle. The germline V gene has CDR1 KGHSH and CDR2 LQKENI. CDR3 length: 13 residues. CDR3 sequence: CASSPRMEETQYF. CDR3 in DNA: TGTGCCAGCTCACCACGGATGGAAGAGACCCAGTACTTC. Complete variable domain (other parts from reference TRBV18 and TRBJ2-5): NAGVMQNPRHLVRRRGQEARLRCSPMKGHSHVYWYRQLPEEGLKFMVYLQKENIIDESGMPKERFSAEFPKEGPSILRIQQVVRGDSAAYFCASSPRMEETQYFGPGTRLLVL.

Ten or more counts support this clonotype. CDR3 region: CASSASQGNTEAFF. The CDR3, as DNA: TGTGCCAGCAGCGCGTCTCAGGGGAACACTGAAGCTTTCTTT. This sequence joins TRBV9 and TRBJ1-1, with D perhaps TRBD1 (5 bases). Trimming pared 3 bases from V and 1 base from J, leaving 10 bases between. The CDR3 loop spans 14 amino acids. From germline, CDR1 is SGDLS and CDR2 YYNGEE.

This clonotype appeared many times. The genes are TRBV7-2 and TRBJ2-7; TRBD1 matches 7 bases. The V gene end was trimmed by 3 bases and the J gene end by 6 bases; junction bases not matched to a gene: 8. CDR1 is SGHTA, CDR2 FQGNSA, per germline. The CDR3 length is 14 residues. The CDR3 region has the DNA TGTGCCAGCAGCTTCCGACAGGGCATTGGCGAGCAGTACTTC. Translation gives CASSFRQGIGEQYF.

This clonotype was found many times. The genes are TRBV9 and TRBJ2-7; D perhaps matches TRBD2 (6 bases). Per germline, CDR1 SGDLS and CDR2 YYNGEE. The CDR3 runs 14 residues. Trimming took 3 bases from V and 2 from J, leaving 12 bases between them. CDR3 nucleotides: TGTGCCAGCAGCGCCCTCGGGGGTACCTACGAGCAGTACTTC. Its translation: CASSALGGTYEQYF.

This clonotype was seen repeatedly, ten times or more. J is TRBJ2-3 and V is TRBV28, with 14 bases lining up with TRBD2. CDR3 size: 16 residues. After removal of 4 bases from V and 5 bases from J, the junction contained 5 bases not matched to a gene. Germline-derived CDR1 and CDR2 are MDHEN and SYDVKM. The CDR3 region has the DNA TGTGCCAGCAGTTCCGGACTAGCGGGAGGAATAGATACGCAGTATTTT. Translated, it gives CASSSGLAGGIDTQYF.

In its sample, this clonotype was seen many times. J is TRBJ1-4 and V is TRBV6-2 or TRBV6-3; 11 bases agree with TRBD1. CDR1 and CDR2 (germline): MNHEY, SVGEGT. The CDR3 sequence is 16 residues long. Trimming took 5 bases from V and 7 from J; bases not matched to a gene: 9. The CDR3 sequence: CASSPRTGGLGEKLFF. CDR3 in DNA: TGTGCCAGCAGTCCTAGGACAGGGGGCCTAGGTGAAAAACTGTTTTTT.

In the case of this clonotype: A read error is possible here, since a much larger clone lies one base away. The V gene is TRBV6-1, the J gene TRBJ1-2, with TRBD1 matching over 7 bases. In germline, CDR1 is MNHNS, CDR2 SASEGT. The CDR3 has 14 amino acids. With 10 bases clipped from V and 3 bases from J, the junction kept 11 bases outside the gene matches. The CDR3 nucleotides read TGTGCCAACAGGGAGGCAGGGGGGGACTATGGCTACACCTTC. Translated, it gives CANREAGGDYGYTF.

This clonotype was counted ten times or more. The gene calls are TRBV5-1 and TRBJ2-1; perhaps TRBD2 as D (5 bases). Trimming cost V 5 bases and J 0 bases, with 15 bases left between them. The CDR3 is 16 amino acids. Germline V gives CDR1 SGHRS, CDR2 YFSETQ. CDR3 DNA sequence: TGCGCCAGCAGGCCCCGTGGAGGAAGCTCCTACAATGAGCAGTTCTTC. This sequence encodes CASRPRGGSSYNEQFF.

Remarks on this clonotype: This sequence may be a read error, since a much larger clone differs from it by one base. The chain recombines TRBV2 with TRBJ2-7; D might be TRBD2 (5 bases). Germline V lookup: CDR1 SNHLY, CDR2 FYNNEI. The ends were cut back, 6 bases at V and 8 bases at J, with 14 bases in the middle. This CDR3 is built from 12 residues. The CDR3: CASREGAHQQYF. The DNA for the CDR3 is TGTGCCAGCAGAGAGGGAGCCCACCAGCAGTACTTC.